This T cell receptor (beta chain) originates from a study of control samples from healthy donors and cancer patients (dated by TCRdb to about 2020). As concerns this clone: The antigen this receptor binds is unknown. No much larger clone is present one base from it, and per-base qualities are unavailable.

To prepare the library, the immunoSEQ multiplex PCR assay was applied. The clones in this table, taken by TCRdb from immuneACCESS, are in-frame only. Not every clone is retained; where verified, under half of the shortfall comes from an unresolved V gene, and the cause of the rest is unknown. This sample gives under 150,000 clones in total; about 88% of them show up just once. The top ten clonotypes cover approximately 2.2% of the sample. The CDR3 goes from the cysteine to the phenylalanine over 14 residues. Only the CDR3 part of the read is kept: 42 bases, read in frame from the first base. CDR1 and CDR2 are drawn from the germline V gene: SNHLY, FYNNEI. Ends trimmed: V by 6 bases, J by 5 bases; bases unmatched to a gene: 9.

This sequence was found in a woman in her 70s in good health. Sequencing was done on a sample of blood. The V gene is TRBV2 and the J gene is TRBJ1-2, and 7 bases in between align with TRBD1. The CDR3 protein: CASSVQGPRYGYTF. The DNA sequence follows: TGTGCCAGCAGCGTACAGGGGCCAAGATATGGCTACACCTTC.